The 32 T cell receptor beta chains listed next were all sequenced from one sample in a study of blood T cells in healthy people across ages. PCR was performed a second time for about 7 to 11 cycles using a sample-barcoded 5' primer and a J-beta primer mix. TCRdb fed the 5' RACE reads into MiXCR, producing one record per CDR3 protein. The sample holds about 1.1 million distinct CDR3 sequences, around two fifths seen once. Sequenced: blood. These receptor sequences come from a man younger than 30 in good health.

The chain has TRBV7-2 and TRBJ2-1, with D tentatively TRBD1 or TRBD2 (5 bases each). Germline-derived CDR1 and CDR2 are SGHTA and FQGNSA. The ends were cut back, 1 base at V and 9 bases at J, with 22 bases in the middle. The CDR3 length is 17 residues. The CDR3 region is CASSLGSSGTYAFEQFF. The CDR3 DNA sequence: TGTGCCAGCAGCTTAGGATCATCGGGGACCTACGCGTTTGAGCAGTTCTTC.

The chain couples TRBV20-1 to TRBJ1-2; possibly TRBD1 for D (5 bases). V was cut by 4 bases and J by 5 bases, with 14 bases left in between. CDR1 and CDR2 from the germline V gene are DFQATT and SNEGSKA (reference sequence). The CDR3 runs 13 residues. CDR3 sequence (DNA): TGCAGTGCTACCCCAGACAGAGGGTATGGCTACACCTTC. This encodes CSATPDRGYGYTF.

The rearrangement links TRBV7-2 to TRBJ2-4, with D tentatively TRBD1 (6 bases). Near its end, the DNA agrees better with TRBJ2-7, so the J call may be wrong. The CDR3 covers 15 residues. The V gene's germline CDR1 is SGHTA and CDR2 FQGNSA. The CDR3 coding sequence is TGTACCAGCAGCCTGTGGGACACGGGAATTTACGAGCAGTACTTC. It translates to CTSSLWDTGIYEQYF.

This clonotype was observed a few times. This chain uses TRBV20-1 with TRBJ1-1; TRBD1 aligns across 10 bases. Germline lookup yields CDR1 DFQATT and CDR2 SNEGSKA (reference sequence). The CDR3 has 14 residues. V lost 6 bases to trimming and J lost 0 bases; unmatched junction nucleotides: 4. The CDR3 coding sequence is TGCAGTGCCCGACAGGGGGCCGTGAACACTGAAGCTTTCTTT. Protein sequence: CSARQGAVNTEAFF.

Only a few counts were recorded for this clonotype. The J gene is TRBJ2-5, the V gene TRBV20-1; unclear D gene. V shed 6 bases and J shed 1 base, with 12 bases lying between them. CDR3 size: 13 residues. CDR1 and CDR2 (germline): DFQATT, SNEGSKA (reference sequence). CDR3 nucleotide sequence: TGCAGTGCCACCCGTGGCGGCCAAGAGACCCAGTACTTC. Its translation: CSATRGGQETQYF.

This chain connects TRBV2 to TRBJ2-5; the match to TRBD2 covers 11 bases. The CDR3 has 15 amino acids. The germline CDR1 and CDR2 sequences are SNHLY and FYNNEI. Unmatched junction bases numbered 8, after V lost 6 bases and J lost 5 bases. Here the CDR3 reads CASRAGLAARETQYF. For the CDR3, the DNA is TGTGCCAGCAGAGCGGGACTAGCGGCTAGGGAGACCCAGTACTTC.

This sequence joins TRBV12-3 or TRBV12-4 and TRBJ2-1, with 12 nucleotides matching TRBD2. Trimming removed 6 bases from V and 7 bases from J; junction bases left unmatched: 10. CDR3 length equals 16 residues. The CDR3: CASSRSSGGAVNEQFF. Written as DNA, the CDR3 is TGTGCCAGCAGCAGATCTAGCGGGGGGGCCGTTAATGAGCAGTTCTTC.

The genes are TRBV6-2 or TRBV6-3 and TRBJ1-2; the match to TRBD1 covers 8 bases. The V segment lost 5 bases and the J segment 4 bases; nucleotides outside the gene matches: 6. From germline, CDR1 is MNHEY and CDR2 SVGEGT. CDR3 size: 14 residues. CDR3 amino acids: CASSSRDRPYGYTF. The CDR3 DNA sequence: TGTGCCAGCAGTAGCCGGGACAGGCCCTATGGCTACACCTTC.

The CDR3 sequence is CASGPSSYNSPLHF. CDR3 nucleotide sequence: TGTGCCAGCGGACCGAGCTCCTATAATTCACCCCTCCACTTT. The chain couples TRBV6-5 to TRBJ1-6, with unresolved D. V was trimmed by 8 bases and J by 0 bases, leaving 8 bases between them. In germline, CDR1 is MNHEY, CDR2 SVGAGI. This CDR3 has 14 amino acids.

This chain uses TRBV5-1 with TRBJ2-1, with D hard to call. Deletions cut 0 bases from V and 5 bases from J, with 15 bases between. The CDR3 has 16 amino acids. Germline CDR1 reads SGHRS; CDR2 reads YFSETQ. The CDR3 coding sequence is TGCGCCAGCAGCTTGGATCTGCTATTAACCCACAATGAGCAGTTCTTC. This sequence encodes CASSLDLLLTHNEQFF.

V gene TRBV6-2 or TRBV6-3 combines with J gene TRBJ2-7, with 10 bases aligning to TRBD2. This CDR3 has 14 amino acids. Germline CDR1 and CDR2: MNHEY and SVGEGT. Trimming cost V 6 bases and J 7 bases; bases outside gene matches: 9. DNA of the CDR3: TGTGCCAGCAGCAAGCGGGGGGGCGGGAATGAGCAGTACTTC. It yields the protein CASSKRGGGNEQYF.

This clonotype came up a few times. J is TRBJ2-3 and V is TRBV20-1; 9 bases fit TRBD2. V lost 6 bases, J lost 7 bases, and 14 bases stayed unmatched. CDR3 length: 15 residues. Germline CDR1 reads DFQATT; CDR2 reads SNEGSKA (reference sequence). DNA for the CDR3: TGCAGTGCCCGCAGGGGTCCCAGCGGGGGGAATACGCAGTATTTT. Translated: CSARRGPSGGNTQYF.

The V call is TRBV4-2, the J call TRBJ1-2, with no clear D. Germline CDR1 and CDR2: LGHNA and YNFKEQ. The CDR3 spans 16 residues. The V gene lost 0 bases and the J gene lost 2 bases, with 13 bases spanning the gap. The CDR3 region has the DNA TGTGCCAGCAGCCAAGAATGGTCGGGCTTCAACTATGGCTACACCTTC. Amino acid sequence: CASSQEWSGFNYGYTF.

The chain carries TRBV14 and TRBJ1-4; possible D gene TRBD1, 5 bases. The ends were cut back, 10 bases at V and 8 bases at J, with 20 bases in the middle. Germline CDR1 SGHDN, CDR2 FVKESK. The CDR3 runs 14 residues. The CDR3 nucleotides read TGTGCCAACCGAGGCAGGGCGAATAACGAAAAACTGTTTTTT. It specifies CANRGRANNEKLFF.

The rearrangement uses TRBV12-3 or TRBV12-4 and TRBJ2-1; 9 bases align to TRBD1. The CDR3 length is 13 residues. V trimming: 6 bases; J trimming: 7 bases; junction bases outside the gene matches: 4. The CDR3 loop is CASSPTGGNEQFF. For the CDR3, the DNA is TGTGCCAGCAGCCCGACAGGGGGAAATGAGCAGTTCTTC.

The chain links TRBV27 to TRBJ2-5; D is ambiguous. CDR3 length: 14 residues. V lost 5 bases to trimming and J lost 2 bases, with 12 bases between them. Per germline, CDR1 MNHEY and CDR2 SMNVEV (reference sequence). The CDR3 DNA sequence: TGTGCCAGCAGTCCTTGGAGCTCTCAAGAGACCCAGTACTTC. Its protein product is CASSPWSSQETQYF.

CDR3 coding DNA: TGTGCCAGCAGTTACTCGCAGGGGGCAGGCGAGCAGTACTTC. Protein product: CASSYSQGAGEQYF. The J gene is TRBJ2-5, the V gene TRBV6-5, with 8 positions matching TRBD1. The J call may be faulty, since TRBJ2-7 better matches the DNA end. Per germline, CDR1 MNHEY and CDR2 SVGAGI. The CDR3 length is 14 residues.

The J gene is TRBJ2-1, the V gene TRBV3-1; 7 bases map to TRBD2. There are 18 residues in the CDR3. The V and J ends lost 3 bases and 0 bases, in that order; junction bases with no gene match: 11. From germline, CDR1 is LGHDT and CDR2 YNNKEL (reference sequence). CDR3: CASSHVISGTISYNEQFF. CDR3 sequence (DNA): TGTGCCAGCAGCCATGTTATATCCGGGACTATCTCCTACAATGAGCAGTTCTTC.

The gene calls are TRBV7-9 and TRBJ2-2, with D possibly matching TRBD1 (5 bases). V lost 1 base, J lost 5 bases, and 11 bases lay in between. CDR3 length: 15 residues. CDR1 and CDR2 from the germline V gene are SEHNR and FQNEAQ (reference sequence). In nucleotides, the CDR3 is TGTGCCAGCAGCTTAGGATCTGGGGCGACCGGGGAGCTGTTTTTT. This translates into CASSLGSGATGELFF.

The chain has TRBV7-2 and TRBJ2-3; TRBD2 aligns across 10 bases. The V gene end was trimmed by 1 base and the J gene end by 5 bases; junction bases not matched to a gene: 15. Germline V gene lookup returns CDR1 SGHTA and CDR2 FQGNSA. The CDR3 runs 19 residues. CDR3 nucleotide sequence: TGTGCCAGCAGCTTAGGGTGGGTCCAGCGGGGGGGTCTCGGAGATACGCAGTATTTT. Amino acids: CASSLGWVQRGGLGDTQYF. Drawing the rest from reference TRBV7-2 and TRBJ2-3, the complete variable domain is GAGVSQSPSNKVTEKGKDVELRCDPISGHTALYWYRQSLGQGLEFLIYFQGNSAPDKSGLPSDRFSAERTGGSVSTLTIQRTQQEDSAVYLCASSLGWVQRGGLGDTQYFGPGTRLTVL.

The rearrangement uses TRBV7-2 and TRBJ2-3; 7 bases line up with TRBD2. CDR1 is SGHTA and CDR2 is FQGNSA in the germline V gene. J was trimmed by 0 bases and V by 2 bases; bases with no gene match: 8. The CDR3 spans 17 residues. CDR3 protein: CASSLLPAGLSTDTQYF. The CDR3 DNA reads as TGTGCCAGCAGCTTACTACCAGCGGGGCTAAGCACAGATACGCAGTATTTT.

This clonotype has only a few counts. The chain is built from TRBV4-1 and TRBJ1-1; tentative D call: TRBD1 (6 bases). Germline CDR1 MGHRA, CDR2 YSYEKL. Trimming took off 1 base at V and 4 bases at J, with 13 bases between the two ends. The CDR3 totals 15 residues. As DNA, the CDR3 is TGCGCCAGCAGCCAAGTAACACAGGGCCGCACTGAAGCTTTCTTT. It specifies CASSQVTQGRTEAFF.

The chain uses TRBV6-5 and TRBJ1-2; possibly TRBD1 for D (5 bases). V dropped 6 bases and J dropped 8 bases, with 16 bases sitting between them. The CDR3 contains 13 residues. CDR1 MNHEY and CDR2 SVGAGI come from the germline V gene. The DNA of the CDR3 is TGTGCCAGCAGCTCGTCTAATCCAGGGGGCTACACCTTC. It codes for CASSSSNPGGYTF.

Only a few counts were recorded for this clonotype. The chain couples TRBV7-2 to TRBJ2-3; D possibly matches TRBD1 or TRBD2 (6 bases each). Per the germline V gene, CDR1 is SGHTA and CDR2 is FQGNSA. V was cut by 3 bases and J by 4 bases, with 14 bases left in between. There are 15 residues in the CDR3. CDR3 amino acids: CASSFGGRVADTQYF. CDR3 DNA sequence: TGTGCCAGCAGCTTTGGGGGGCGCGTAGCAGATACGCAGTATTTT.

This clonotype was recorded a few times. The chain is built from TRBV20-1 and TRBJ1-5; maybe TRBD1 (5 bases). This CDR3 contains 14 residues. Germline V CDR1 and CDR2: DFQATT, SNEGSKA (reference sequence). V lost 6 bases, J lost 2 bases, and 14 bases lay in between. The CDR3 is CSANGQGGNQPQHF. The CDR3 DNA reads as TGCAGTGCAAATGGTCAGGGCGGCAATCAGCCCCAGCATTTT.

Only a few counts were recorded for this clonotype. CDR3 protein: CAIRDPDRGDQPQHF. DNA of the CDR3: TGTGCCATCAGGGACCCGGACAGGGGCGATCAGCCCCAGCATTTT. This chain connects TRBV10-3 to TRBJ1-5, with 9 bases aligning to TRBD1. CDR1 ENHRY and CDR2 SYGVKD come from the germline V gene. V gave up 6 bases and J gave up 5 bases; unmatched junction bases: 8. There are 15 residues in the CDR3.

This clonotype was seen a few times. V and J are TRBV6-6 and TRBJ1-1; TRBD1 is a possible D gene (6 bases). Per the germline V gene, CDR1 is MNHNY and CDR2 is SVGAGI (reference sequence). The CDR3 is made up of 13 amino acids. V was pared by 7 bases and J by 1 base, with 10 bases between. The chain's CDR3 is CASTQTGNTEAFF. CDR3 in DNA: TGTGCCAGCACTCAGACAGGGAACACTGAAGCTTTCTTT.

The chain links TRBV7-6 to TRBJ1-1; tentatively, D is TRBD1 (6 bases). Germline V gene data show CDR1 as SGHVS and CDR2 as FNYEAQ. This CDR3 has 15 residues. V lost 1 base to trimming and J lost 4 bases, with 13 bases between them. CDR3 in amino acids: CASSLVKGVRTEAFF. The CDR3, as DNA: TGTGCCAGCAGCTTAGTGAAGGGGGTGCGCACTGAAGCTTTCTTT. Using reference TRBV7-6 and TRBJ1-1 for the parts outside the CDR3, the full variable domain is GAGVSQSPRYKVTKRGQDVALRCDPISGHVSLYWYRQALGQGPEFLTYFNYEAQQDKSGLPNDRFSAERPEGSISTLTIQRTEQRDSAMYRCASSLVKGVRTEAFFGQGTRLTVV.

Only a few counts were recorded for this clonotype. V gene TRBV28 combines with J gene TRBJ2-1; TRBD1 aligns across 7 bases. The V gene end was trimmed by 1 base and the J gene end by 0 bases; junction bases not matched to a gene: 3. This CDR3 has 16 amino acids. Germline V gives CDR1 MDHEN, CDR2 SYDVKM. CDR3 protein: CASSLYGTASYNEQFF. The CDR3 coding sequence is TGTGCCAGCAGTTTATACGGGACAGCCTCCTACAATGAGCAGTTCTTC.

The chain carries TRBV29-1 and TRBJ1-5; no reliable D call. The CDR3 runs 13 residues. V lost 4 bases and J lost 6, with 13 bases in between. Germline-derived CDR1 and CDR2 are SQVTM and ANQGSEA. The CDR3 nucleotides are TGCAGCGTTGCTAGCTTCTCGGGTCAGCCCCAGCATTTT. Residues: CSVASFSGQPQHF.

The gene calls are TRBV5-1 and TRBJ2-1, with D possibly matching TRBD1 (6 bases). The V gene lost 2 bases and the J gene lost 5 bases, with 14 bases spanning the gap. CDR1 and CDR2 (germline): SGHRS, YFSETQ. The CDR3 sequence is 15 residues long. The CDR3 nucleotides are TGCGCCAGCAGCTTACAGGGCGTCCCGAACAATGAGCAGTTCTTC. This encodes CASSLQGVPNNEQFF.

The chain recombines TRBV2 with TRBJ1-2; TRBD1 aligns across 8 bases. V shed 4 bases and J 4 bases; nucleotides not matched to a gene: 5. The CDR3 is 14 residues long. The germline V gene encodes CDR1 SNHLY and CDR2 FYNNEI. The CDR3: CASSATGDRYGYTF. CDR3 coding DNA: TGTGCCAGCAGTGCGACAGGGGATCGCTATGGCTACACCTTC.